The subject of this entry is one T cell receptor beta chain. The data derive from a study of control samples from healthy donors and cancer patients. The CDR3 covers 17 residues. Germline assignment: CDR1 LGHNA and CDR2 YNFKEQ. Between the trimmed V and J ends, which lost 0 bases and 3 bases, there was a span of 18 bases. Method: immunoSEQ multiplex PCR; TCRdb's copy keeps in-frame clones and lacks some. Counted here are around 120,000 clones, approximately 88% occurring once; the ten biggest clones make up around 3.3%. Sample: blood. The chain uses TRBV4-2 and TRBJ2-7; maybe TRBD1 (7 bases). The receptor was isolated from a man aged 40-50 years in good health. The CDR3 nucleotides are TGTGCCAGCAGCCAAGATCCCTTGCAGGGGGGATTCTACGAGCAGTACTTC. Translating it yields CASSQDPLQGGFYEQYF.